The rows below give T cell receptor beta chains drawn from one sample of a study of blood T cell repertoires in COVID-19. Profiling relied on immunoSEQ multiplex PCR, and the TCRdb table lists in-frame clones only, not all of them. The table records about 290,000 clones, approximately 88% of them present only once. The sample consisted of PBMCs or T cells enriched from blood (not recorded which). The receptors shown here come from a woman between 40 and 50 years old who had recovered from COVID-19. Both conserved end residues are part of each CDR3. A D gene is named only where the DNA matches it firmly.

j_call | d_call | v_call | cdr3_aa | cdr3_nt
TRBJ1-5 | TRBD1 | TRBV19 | CASSMRDRGLRQPQHF | TGTGCCAGTAGTATGCGGGACAGGGGGCTGAGACAGCCCCAGCATTTT
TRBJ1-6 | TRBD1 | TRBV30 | CAWTTWDSYNSPLHF | TGTGCCTGGACCACGTGGGACAGCTATAATTCACCCCTCCACTTT
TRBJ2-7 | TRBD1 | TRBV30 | CAWSVWGQHYEQYF | TGTGCCTGGAGTGTATGGGGACAGCACTACGAGCAGTACTTC
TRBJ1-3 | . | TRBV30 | CAWSPGTLSGNTIYF | TGTGCCTGGAGTCCGGGGACACTCTCTGGAAACACCATATATTTT
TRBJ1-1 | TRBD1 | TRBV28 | CASKLGQMNTEAFF | TGTGCCAGCAAACTGGGACAGATGAACACTGAAGCTTTCTTT
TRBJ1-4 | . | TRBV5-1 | CASSRTGPTTNEKLFF | TGCGCCAGCAGCCGAACAGGGCCCACAACTAATGAAAAACTGTTTTTT
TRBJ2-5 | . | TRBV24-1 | CATSDRRDAKETQYF | TGTGCCACCAGTGATCGCAGGGATGCCAAAGAGACCCAGTACTTC
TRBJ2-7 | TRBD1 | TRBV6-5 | CASRTGQGVYEQYF | TGTGCCAGCCGCACGGGACAGGGGGTTTACGAGCAGTACTTC
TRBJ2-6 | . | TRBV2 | CASSAQGTRSGANVLTF | TGTGCCAGCAGTGCGCAGGGGACGAGGTCTGGGGCCAACGTCCTGACTTTC
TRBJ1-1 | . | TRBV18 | CASSPLGTNTEAFF | TGTGCCAGCTCACCCCTAGGGACTAACACTGAAGCTTTCTTT
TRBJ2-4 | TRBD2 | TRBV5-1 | CASSASGSDIQYF | TGCGCCAGCAGCGCAAGCGGGAGTGACATTCAGTACTTC
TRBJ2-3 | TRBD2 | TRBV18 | CASSPTLAGGHTDTQYF | TGTGCCAGCTCACCCACACTAGCGGGGGGGCACACAGATACGCAGTATTTT
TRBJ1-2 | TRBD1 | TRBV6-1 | CASSEIGTAGYTF | TGTGCCAGCAGTGAAATTGGGACAGCTGGCTACACCTTC
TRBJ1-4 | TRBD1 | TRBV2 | CASSPGGGYEKLFF | TGTGCCAGCAGCCCAGGGGGCGGCTATGAAAAACTGTTTTTT
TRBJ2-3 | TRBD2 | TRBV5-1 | CASSSRLAGGTDTQYF | TGCGCCAGCAGCTCAAGACTAGCGGGGGGCACAGATACGCAGTATTTT
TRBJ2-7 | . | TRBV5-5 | CASSFTGDTYEQYF | TGTGCCAGCAGCTTCACAGGAGACACCTACGAGCAGTACTTC
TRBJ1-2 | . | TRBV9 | CASSVNQGHLPNYGYTF | TGTGCCAGCAGCGTAAATCAGGGCCATCTTCCTAACTATGGCTACACCTTC
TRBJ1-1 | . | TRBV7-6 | CASSSTRGVTEAFF | TGTGCCAGCAGCTCAACCAGGGGAGTGACTGAAGCTTTCTTT
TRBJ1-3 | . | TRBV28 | CASSFSGMGNTIYF | TGTGCCAGCAGTTTTTCGGGAATGGGAAACACCATATATTTT
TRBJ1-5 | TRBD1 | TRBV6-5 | CASMGTGGNQPQHF | TGTGCCAGCATGGGGACAGGGGGCAATCAGCCCCAGCATTTT
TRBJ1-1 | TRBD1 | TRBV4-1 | CASSPIGRGLGMNTEAFF | TGCGCCAGCAGCCCGATAGGCAGGGGGTTGGGAATGAACACTGAAGCTTTCTTT
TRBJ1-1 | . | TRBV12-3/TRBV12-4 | CASSLQQNTEAFF | TGTGCCAGCAGCCTCCAACAGAACACTGAAGCTTTCTTT
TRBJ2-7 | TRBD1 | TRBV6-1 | CASSDVGTGSYEQYF | TGTGCCAGCAGTGACGTCGGGACAGGCTCCTACGAGCAGTACTTC
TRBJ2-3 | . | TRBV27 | CASSPGWGGTDTQYF | TGTGCCAGCAGCCCCGGATGGGGGGGCACAGATACGCAGTATTTT
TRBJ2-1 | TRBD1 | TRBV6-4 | CASSVQGDSYNEQFF | TGTGCCAGCAGTGTCCAGGGGGACTCCTACAATGAGCAGTTCTTC
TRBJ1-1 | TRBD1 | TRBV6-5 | CASSHSGTGAREAFF | TGTGCCAGCAGTCATTCTGGGACAGGGGCTCGTGAAGCTTTCTTT
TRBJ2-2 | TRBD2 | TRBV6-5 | CASSSERGGELFF | TGTGCCAGCAGTTCCGAGCGGGGCGGGGAGCTGTTTTTT
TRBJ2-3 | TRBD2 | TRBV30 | CAWSAGRASSDTQYF | TGTGCCTGGAGTGCCGGGAGGGCCAGCTCAGATACGCAGTATTTT
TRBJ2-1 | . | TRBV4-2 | CASSPDHTSPYNEQFF | TGTGCCAGCAGCCCCGATCATACTAGCCCCTACAATGAGCAGTTCTTC
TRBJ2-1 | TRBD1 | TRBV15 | CATSSGQGARNEQFF | TGTGCCACCAGCAGCGGACAGGGGGCGCGTAATGAGCAGTTCTTC
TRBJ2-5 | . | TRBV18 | CASSPPSYQETQYF | TGTGCCAGCTCACCACCTTCGTACCAAGAGACCCAGTACTTC
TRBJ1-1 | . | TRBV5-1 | CASSMGRVFMNTEAFF | TGCGCCAGCAGCATGGGACGGGTGTTCATGAACACTGAAGCTTTCTTT